This TCR beta chain was captured in a study of blood T cells in healthy people across ages (dated by TCRdb to the mid-2010s). Regarding the research as a whole: Template switching captured roughly one uniquely barcoded TCR beta cDNA molecule per two T cells in model experiments. To avoid experimental bias, donors of different ages were distributed randomly across sequencing lanes. To track age-related changes in TCR beta repertoire diversity, the study relied on deep sequencing normalized with unique cDNA molecular identifiers. Four age groups were formed from the donors: young (average about 17 years), middle-aged (around 41), aged (about 68) and long-lived (around 82). The study analyzed two additional independent replicas of 1 million unique cDNA reads from the same blood draw for two donors, one aged 18 to 30 and one aged 80 or older. Paper-wide results and their limitations: Estimates of total diversity from one million sequenced T cells were regarded as lower bounds and underestimates. There was a strong correlation between observed TCR beta diversity and the percentage of naive T cells measured by flow cytometry. As age increased, observed TCR beta diversity per million T cells dropped in a roughly linear way, and a significant reduction was already evident by age 40. Conclusive comparison of naive and antigen-experienced compartments was prevented by the profiling of bulk unsorted PBMCs. The CMV infection status of donors was not known, potentially confounding age-related changes in expanded clonotypes. The long-lived group showed more naive CD4+ T cells, fewer expanded clones and increased TCR diversity than the aged group, suggesting age selection.

Donors were a few dozen systemically healthy Caucasian individuals from Russia aged roughly 6 to 90 years. Around 9.7 milliliters of peripheral blood were collected from each donor into EDTA-treated Vacutainer tubes. Ficoll-Paque density-gradient centrifugation was used to isolate PBMCs, with at least 6 million obtained per sample. Trizol reagent was used to extract total RNA from the PBMCs, yielding at least 5 micrograms per sample. The percentages of naive CD45RAhigh/CD27high T cells were determined by flow cytometry on a PBMC aliquot from every donor. This clonotype appeared a few times. Its recognized antigen is unknown. One base away there is no much larger clone; base qualities are not given. The method behind the library was 5' RACE. The instrument was an Illumina HiSeq 2500. A second about 7 to 12 cycle PCR used a sample-barcoded 5' primer and a J-beta primer mix. A unique molecular identifier was introduced onto each TCR beta cDNA molecule by a template-switch 5' adaptor carrying 12 random nucleotides. Each sample yielded at least 3 million CDR3-containing paired-end reads. The Mint cDNA synthesis kit, primed by a TRBC-specific oligonucleotide, was used to synthesize first-strand cDNA from all RNA. Following uracil-DNA glycosylase treatment, all cDNA underwent a first 18-cycle PCR with the universal primers M1SS and BC2_uni_R. The paper's processing steps were these. For normalization, 1 million high-quality reads, each with a distinct molecular identifier, were randomly selected from each sample. Reads with shared molecular identifiers were discarded instead of being binned into consensus sequences. CDR3 identification, clonotype clustering and error correction used MiTCR with a Q25 quality threshold and the strictest error-elimination algorithm. A nonparametric unseen species model with Euler transformation was used to estimate a lower bound on total TCR beta diversity. The public reads were quality trimmed at Q25 with fastp and then assembled into clones with MiXCR by TCRdb, keeping productive beta chains. Each entry is one CDR3 protein sequence, shown with its most common DNA and genes. TCRdb assigned the V and J calls; the authors' analysis was not used. The sample contains around 1.5 million distinct CDR3 sequences, 45% to 70% of them found a single time. The ten largest clones represent 6.5% to 8.5% of the sample.

The germline V gene (reference sequence) supplies CDR1 MNHEY and CDR2 SMNVEV. Trimming costs V 6 bases and J 8 bases, and their ends lie 19 bases apart. Spanning cysteine to phenylalanine, the CDR3 consists of 15 amino acids. Of all the DNA, just the CDR3 is kept, 45 bases in frame from base 1. Sequenced input: blood. The sequence links TRBV27 to TRBJ1-4, with the identity of the D gene unclear. This TCR was sampled from a young man in good health. CDR3 sequence: CASRAGVVDREKLFF. The sequenced DNA is TGTGCCAGCAGGGCGGGAGTGGTTGATAGGGAAAAACTGTTTTTT.